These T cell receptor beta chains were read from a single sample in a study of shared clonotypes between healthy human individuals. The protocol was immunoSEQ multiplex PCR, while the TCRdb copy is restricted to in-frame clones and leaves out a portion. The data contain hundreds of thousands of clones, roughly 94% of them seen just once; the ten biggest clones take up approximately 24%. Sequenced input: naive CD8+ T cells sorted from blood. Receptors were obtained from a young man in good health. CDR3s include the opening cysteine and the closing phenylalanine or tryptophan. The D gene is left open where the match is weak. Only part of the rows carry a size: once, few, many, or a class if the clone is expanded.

CDR3 protein: CASSVVPRDRTEAFF; CDR3 DNA: TGTGCCAGCAGCGTAGTCCCCCGGGATAGGACTGAAGCTTTCTTT; D gene: NA; J gene: TRBJ1-1; V gene: TRBV9; CDR3 length: 15; clone size: NA
CDR3 protein: CASSEGRAYEQFF; CDR3 DNA: TGTGCCAGCAGTGAAGGCAGGGCCTATGAGCAGTTCTTC; D gene: NA; J gene: TRBJ2-1; V gene: TRBV6-1; CDR3 length: 13; clone size: NA
CDR3 protein: CASSRQVTDTQYF; CDR3 DNA: TGTGCCAGCAGCAGACAGGTCACAGATACGCAGTATTTT; D gene: NA; J gene: TRBJ2-3; V gene: TRBV11-2; CDR3 length: 13; clone size: once
CDR3 protein: CASSHKGYNEQFF; CDR3 DNA: TGCGCCAGCAGCCATAAAGGTTACAATGAGCAGTTCTTC; D gene: NA; J gene: TRBJ2-1; V gene: TRBV4-1; CDR3 length: 13; clone size: NA
CDR3 protein: CASRDATRDGELFF; CDR3 DNA: TGTGCCAGCCGGGACGCAACTCGGGACGGGGAGCTGTTTTTT; D gene: NA; J gene: TRBJ2-2; V gene: TRBV7-9; CDR3 length: 14; clone size: NA
CDR3 protein: CASSRQTSSEQFF; CDR3 DNA: TGCGCCAGCAGCCGACAGACTAGCAGTGAGCAGTTCTTC; D gene: TRBD2; J gene: TRBJ2-1; V gene: TRBV4-1; CDR3 length: 13; clone size: NA
CDR3 protein: CASSSPGFIYQPQHF; CDR3 DNA: TGTGCCAGTAGTAGTCCAGGGTTTATATATCAGCCCCAGCATTTT; D gene: NA; J gene: TRBJ1-5; V gene: TRBV19; CDR3 length: 15; clone size: NA
CDR3 protein: CSVEEKVGIEQYF; CDR3 DNA: TGCAGCGTTGAAGAAAAGGTAGGCATCGAGCAGTACTTC; D gene: NA; J gene: TRBJ2-7; V gene: TRBV29-1; CDR3 length: 13; clone size: NA
CDR3 protein: CATSRVMDRDVYGYTF; CDR3 DNA: TGTGCCACCAGCAGAGTGATGGACAGGGATGTCTATGGCTACACCTTC; D gene: TRBD1; J gene: TRBJ1-2; V gene: TRBV15; CDR3 length: 16; clone size: NA
CDR3 protein: CASSSGGNTIYF; CDR3 DNA: TGTGCCAGCAGCTCAGGGGGAAACACCATATATTTT; D gene: NA; J gene: TRBJ1-3; V gene: TRBV5-6; CDR3 length: 12; clone size: NA
CDR3 protein: CSVEEGASREQYF; CDR3 DNA: TGCAGCGTTGAAGAGGGGGCCTCCCGCGAGCAGTACTTC; D gene: NA; J gene: TRBJ2-7; V gene: TRBV29-1; CDR3 length: 13; clone size: NA
CDR3 protein: CASSEFPPSGSITGELFF; CDR3 DNA: TGTGCCAGCAGTGAATTTCCCCCTTCCGGGAGTATCACCGGGGAGCTGTTTTTT; D gene: NA; J gene: TRBJ2-2; V gene: TRBV2; CDR3 length: 18; clone size: NA
CDR3 protein: CSVVLAGVERSYNEQFF; CDR3 DNA: TGCAGCGTCGTACTAGCGGGAGTTGAAAGGTCCTACAATGAGCAGTTCTTC; D gene: TRBD2; J gene: TRBJ2-1; V gene: TRBV29-1; CDR3 length: 17; clone size: NA
CDR3 protein: CASSPVTDGSGRLNTEAFF; CDR3 DNA: TGTGCCAGCAGCCCAGTAACTGACGGATCGGGCAGGTTGAACACTGAAGCTTTCTTT; D gene: NA; J gene: TRBJ1-1; V gene: TRBV11-2; CDR3 length: 19; clone size: NA
CDR3 protein: CASSSGTSGSGHEQFF; CDR3 DNA: TGTGCCAGCAGTTCTGGGACTAGCGGGAGTGGGCATGAGCAGTTCTTC; D gene: TRBD2; J gene: TRBJ2-1; V gene: TRBV27; CDR3 length: 16; clone size: NA
CDR3 protein: CASSLGGGEKLFF; CDR3 DNA: TGTGCCAGCAGCTTGGGTGGTGGGGAAAAACTGTTTTTT; D gene: NA; J gene: TRBJ1-4; V gene: TRBV5-6; CDR3 length: 13; clone size: NA
CDR3 protein: CASSPGLQETQYF; CDR3 DNA: TGTGCCAGCAGCCCGGGACTCCAAGAGACCCAGTACTTC; D gene: NA; J gene: TRBJ2-5; V gene: TRBV7-9; CDR3 length: 13; clone size: NA
CDR3 protein: CASRPTSGSRYNEQFF; CDR3 DNA: TGTGCCAGCAGACCCACTAGCGGGAGTAGGTACAATGAGCAGTTCTTC; D gene: TRBD2; J gene: TRBJ2-1; V gene: TRBV28; CDR3 length: 16; clone size: NA
CDR3 protein: CASSPRQGAREKLFF; CDR3 DNA: TGCGCCAGCAGCCCTCGACAGGGGGCAAGGGAAAAACTGTTTTTT; D gene: TRBD1; J gene: TRBJ1-4; V gene: TRBV5-1; CDR3 length: 15; clone size: NA
CDR3 protein: CASSETDGRDGYTF; CDR3 DNA: TGTGCCAGCAGTGAAACGGACGGACGAGATGGCTACACCTTC; D gene: NA; J gene: TRBJ1-2; V gene: TRBV28; CDR3 length: 14; clone size: NA
CDR3 protein: CASSHGLKPYEQYF; CDR3 DNA: TGTGCCAGCAGCCATGGACTTAAGCCGTACGAGCAGTACTTC; D gene: NA; J gene: TRBJ2-7; V gene: TRBV14; CDR3 length: 14; clone size: NA
CDR3 protein: CASSEQGDYEQYF; CDR3 DNA: TGTGCCAGCAGTGAACAGGGTGACTACGAGCAGTACTTC; D gene: NA; J gene: TRBJ2-7; V gene: TRBV27; CDR3 length: 13; clone size: NA
CDR3 protein: CATSRDYGAGDTQYF; CDR3 DNA: TGTGCCACCAGCAGAGATTACGGGGCAGGAGATACGCAGTATTTT; D gene: NA; J gene: TRBJ2-3; V gene: TRBV15; CDR3 length: 15; clone size: once
CDR3 protein: CASSSPRQGLYGYTF; CDR3 DNA: TGTGCCAGCTCTTCTCCCCGCCAGGGGCTCTATGGCTACACCTTC; D gene: NA; J gene: TRBJ1-2; V gene: TRBV18; CDR3 length: 15; clone size: NA
CDR3 protein: CASSHPTRETQYF; CDR3 DNA: TGCGCCAGCAGCCACCCTACGCGAGAGACCCAGTACTTC; D gene: NA; J gene: TRBJ2-5; V gene: TRBV4-1; CDR3 length: 13; clone size: NA
CDR3 protein: CASSFTRSYEQYF; CDR3 DNA: TGTGCCAGCAGTTTCACCAGGTCCTACGAGCAGTACTTC; D gene: NA; J gene: TRBJ2-7; V gene: TRBV28; CDR3 length: 13; clone size: NA
CDR3 protein: CAIATGLYGYTF; CDR3 DNA: TGTGCCATTGCGACTGGACTCTATGGCTACACCTTC; D gene: NA; J gene: TRBJ1-2; V gene: TRBV7-9; CDR3 length: 12; clone size: NA
CDR3 protein: CASSFTGGMETQYF; CDR3 DNA: TGTGCCAGCAGCTTTACAGGGGGCATGGAGACCCAGTACTTC; D gene: TRBD1; J gene: TRBJ2-5; V gene: TRBV7-2; CDR3 length: 14; clone size: NA
CDR3 protein: CSAARGYNEQFF; CDR3 DNA: TGCAGCGCGGCTCGTGGCTACAATGAGCAGTTCTTC; D gene: NA; J gene: TRBJ2-1; V gene: TRBV29-1; CDR3 length: 12; clone size: NA
CDR3 protein: CASSMIAGDEQFF; CDR3 DNA: TGTGCCAGTAGTATGATAGCGGGAGATGAGCAGTTCTTC; D gene: TRBD2; J gene: TRBJ2-1; V gene: TRBV19; CDR3 length: 13; clone size: NA
CDR3 protein: CATSRARTGEDQPQHF; CDR3 DNA: TGTGCCACCAGCAGGGCCAGGACAGGGGAGGATCAGCCCCAGCATTTT; D gene: TRBD1; J gene: TRBJ1-5; V gene: TRBV15; CDR3 length: 16; clone size: NA
CDR3 protein: CASSLAGDNEQFF; CDR3 DNA: TGTGCCAGCAGCTTAGCTGGAGACAATGAGCAGTTCTTC; D gene: NA; J gene: TRBJ2-1; V gene: TRBV7-9; CDR3 length: 13; clone size: NA
CDR3 protein: CASSVEDRGLQETQYF; CDR3 DNA: TGTGCCAGCAGCGTAGAGGACAGGGGGCTTCAGGAGACCCAGTACTTC; D gene: TRBD1; J gene: TRBJ2-5; V gene: TRBV9; CDR3 length: 16; clone size: NA
CDR3 protein: CASSQAGTASHNEQFF; CDR3 DNA: TGTGCCAGCAGCCAGGCCGGGACAGCGTCACACAATGAGCAGTTCTTC; D gene: TRBD1; J gene: TRBJ2-1; V gene: TRBV14; CDR3 length: 16; clone size: NA
CDR3 protein: CASSRTNIAPGANVLTF; CDR3 DNA: TGCGCCAGCAGCCGGACAAATATAGCCCCTGGGGCCAACGTCCTGACTTTC; D gene: NA; J gene: TRBJ2-6; V gene: TRBV23-1; CDR3 length: 17; clone size: once
CDR3 protein: CASSSGQSNTGELFF; CDR3 DNA: TGTGCCAGCAGTTCGGGACAGTCGAACACCGGGGAGCTGTTTTTT; D gene: TRBD1; J gene: TRBJ2-2; V gene: TRBV6-6; CDR3 length: 15; clone size: NA
CDR3 protein: CASTVTRGDYEQYF; CDR3 DNA: TGTGCCAGCACCGTGACCCGGGGGGACTACGAGCAGTACTTC; D gene: TRBD2; J gene: TRBJ2-7; V gene: TRBV7-9; CDR3 length: 14; clone size: NA
CDR3 protein: CSVDYSGTGETDGYTF; CDR3 DNA: TGCAGCGTTGATTATTCCGGGACAGGCGAAACCGATGGCTACACCTTC; D gene: TRBD1; J gene: TRBJ1-2; V gene: TRBV29-1; CDR3 length: 16; clone size: NA
CDR3 protein: CASSSRGPLVYEQFF; CDR3 DNA: TGTGCCAGCAGCTCCCGGGGCCCACTAGTCTATGAGCAGTTCTTC; D gene: NA; J gene: TRBJ2-1; V gene: TRBV13; CDR3 length: 15; clone size: NA
CDR3 protein: CASSEYIGETQYF; CDR3 DNA: TGTGCCAGCAGTGAATATATTGGAGAGACCCAGTACTTC; D gene: NA; J gene: TRBJ2-5; V gene: TRBV25-1; CDR3 length: 13; clone size: NA
CDR3 protein: CASSQLQKNEQFF; CDR3 DNA: TGCGCCAGCAGCCAACTCCAAAAAAATGAGCAGTTCTTC; D gene: NA; J gene: TRBJ2-1; V gene: TRBV4-1; CDR3 length: 13; clone size: NA
CDR3 protein: CAISPGHTYEQYF; CDR3 DNA: TGTGCCATCAGTCCGGGACACACCTACGAGCAGTACTTC; D gene: NA; J gene: TRBJ2-7; V gene: TRBV10-3; CDR3 length: 13; clone size: once
CDR3 protein: CASSPSVGSASSYEQYF; CDR3 DNA: TGTGCCAGCTCACCATCCGTGGGTAGTGCGAGCTCCTACGAGCAGTACTTC; D gene: NA; J gene: TRBJ2-7; V gene: TRBV18; CDR3 length: 17; clone size: NA
CDR3 protein: CASSVTSGSSTDTQYF; CDR3 DNA: TGTGCCAGCAGCGTAACTAGCGGTTCTAGCACAGATACGCAGTATTTT; D gene: TRBD2; J gene: TRBJ2-3; V gene: TRBV9; CDR3 length: 16; clone size: once
CDR3 protein: CASSLVRRGDNEQFF; CDR3 DNA: TGTGCCAGCAGCTTAGTGAGAAGGGGGGACAATGAGCAGTTCTTC; D gene: NA; J gene: TRBJ2-1; V gene: TRBV7-9; CDR3 length: 15; clone size: NA
CDR3 protein: CASQKGAYNEQFF; CDR3 DNA: TGTGCCAGCCAGAAGGGGGCCTACAATGAGCAGTTCTTC; D gene: NA; J gene: TRBJ2-1; V gene: TRBV27; CDR3 length: 13; clone size: NA